This TCR beta chain was sequenced in a study of cytomegalovirus exposure and HLA in healthy donors. This clone has more than one count but fewer than ten. The PCR used 60 Vbeta and 13 Jbeta primers. Here immunoSEQ multiplex PCR was the method, and the copy in TCRdb shows in-frame clones only, minus some. The table shows roughly 100,000 clones, with 70% to 75% occurring only once. Germline V lookup: CDR1 MNHNS, CDR2 SASEGT. Trimming removed 3 bases at V and 1 base at J, with 12 bases between. The CDR3 runs to 15 residues. Sequenced sample: PBMCs. The chain joins TRBV6-1 to TRBJ1-2; D is possibly TRBD1 (6 bases). This sequence originates from a man in his forties in good health and CMV-seronegative. The CDR3 reads CASSDLTGFNYGYTF. The CDR3 region has the DNA TGTGCCAGCAGTGACTTAACAGGGTTTAACTATGGCTACACCTTC.